What follows are 20 T cell receptor beta chains derived from one specimen sequenced in a study of OX40 agonist ivuxolimab in advanced cancers. Libraries came from the immunoSEQ multiplex PCR assay. Imported from immuneACCESS, the table was reduced by TCRdb to in-frame sequences with V and J called. These copies leave out some clones; in studies compared against another copy, an unresolved V gene accounts for under half, and the cause of the remainder is not known. Here the sample has around 100,000 clones; about 88% occur a single time. 0.33% of the sample belongs to the ten largest clones. The specimen comprised CD4+ or CD8+ T cells sorted from blood, sampled in a trial of the OX40 agonist ivuxolimab. Source of these receptors: an adult with an advanced solid tumor such as melanoma, head and neck, liver or kidney cancer.

The chain couples TRBV9 to TRBJ2-7; D may be TRBD2 (5 bases). The CDR3 consists of 15 residues. V shed 0 bases and J shed 4 bases, with 14 bases lying between them. CDR1 is SGDLS and CDR2 is YYNGEE in the germline V gene. CDR3 amino acids: CASSVGGHRDYEQYF. In nucleotides, the CDR3 is TGTGCCAGCAGCGTAGGGGGTCACCGGGATTACGAGCAGTACTTC.

This chain links TRBV10-2 with TRBJ1-6; D unclear. V lost 1 base and J 0 bases, leaving 10 bases between the germline ends. CDR3 length: 17 residues. Germline CDR1 WSHSY, CDR2 SAAADI. For the CDR3, the DNA is TGCGCCAGCAGTGAGTGGGAGACCTTCTCCTATAATTCACCCCTCCACTTT. Residues: CASSEWETFSYNSPLHF.

The V gene is TRBV12-5, the J gene TRBJ1-4; D not certain. The germline V gene encodes CDR1 LGHNT and CDR2 FRNRAP. CDR3 length: 16 amino acids. Between the trimmed V and J ends, which lost 3 bases and 6 bases, there was a span of 17 bases. The CDR3 sequence: CASGLFRATEDEKLFF. The CDR3 region has the DNA TGTGCTAGTGGTTTATTCCGGGCAACCGAGGATGAAAAACTGTTTTTT.

The chain has TRBV6-1 and TRBJ2-7; no clear D gene. The CDR3 contains 11 residues. CDR1 is MNHNS and CDR2 is SASEGT in the germline V gene. V was pared by 2 bases and J by 5 bases, with 4 bases between. The CDR3 DNA reads as TGTGCCAGCAGTGAATCCCACGAGCAGTACTTC. This gives the protein CASSESHEQYF.

The CDR3 reads CALSQDNTQYF. The CDR3 nucleotides read TGTGCCTTATCCCAGGATAATACGCAGTATTTT. The rearrangement uses TRBV30 and TRBJ2-3; D ambiguous. CDR1 and CDR2 from the germline V gene are GTSNPN and SVGIG (reference sequence). V lost 7 bases and J lost 7, with 12 bases in between. The CDR3 has 11 amino acids.

The V call is TRBV7-3, the J call TRBJ1-1; D gene uncertain. V shed 4 bases and J shed 5 bases, with 11 bases lying between them. This CDR3 spans 13 amino acids. CDR1 is SGHTA, CDR2 FQGTGA, per germline. CDR3 coding DNA: TGTGCCAGCAGCTCTACCGAAGAGACTGAAGCTTTCTTT. Translation gives CASSSTEETEAFF.

V is TRBV6-5 and J is TRBJ1-4; D is uncertain. Germline CDR1 MNHEY, CDR2 SVGAGI. This CDR3 comprises 15 residues. The ends were cut back, 3 bases at V and 0 bases at J, with 8 bases in the middle. CDR3 DNA: TGTGCCAGCAGTTATAACAGTGCAACTAATGAAAAACTGTTTTTT. This translates into CASSYNSATNEKLFF.

As DNA, the CDR3 is TGCGCCAGCAGCTTGAGGTCAGCGGGAGGCAATGAGCAGTTCTTC. Its protein product is CASSLRSAGGNEQFF. The V call is TRBV5-1, the J call TRBJ2-1; 9 bases are a match to TRBD2. Germline V gene sequence: CDR1 SGHRS, CDR2 YFSETQ. V shed 1 base, J shed 6 bases, and the junction held 5 bases outside the gene matches. The CDR3 has 15 residues.

This clone was observed once. The chain employs TRBV19 and TRBJ1-5; maybe TRBD1 (5 bases). Germline V gene sequence: CDR1 LNHDA, CDR2 SQIVND (reference sequence). V dropped 0 bases and J dropped 6 bases, with 12 bases sitting between them. The CDR3 sequence is 15 residues long. CDR3 loop: CASSIEGGEGQPQHF. CDR3 bases: TGTGCCAGTAGTATAGAGGGGGGTGAAGGTCAGCCCCAGCATTTT.

The rearrangement links TRBV30 to TRBJ1-5; D gene uncertain. The length of the CDR3 is 14 residues. Germline CDR1 and CDR2: GTSNPN and SVGIG (reference sequence). Trimming shortened V by 0 bases and J by 7 bases, and 13 bases separated the two germline ends. CDR3 amino acids: CAWSVGLSPQPQHF. Written as DNA, the CDR3 is TGTGCCTGGAGTGTTGGCCTATCGCCCCAGCCCCAGCATTTT.

The chain uses TRBV28 and TRBJ1-1; 8 bases are shared with TRBD1. This CDR3 contains 14 residues. Germline lookup yields CDR1 MDHEN and CDR2 SYDVKM. The V segment lost 6 bases and the J segment 3 bases; nucleotides outside the gene matches: 6. CDR3 nucleotides: TGTGCCAGCAGGGGACAGGATAGGGACACTGAAGCTTTCTTT. This sequence encodes CASRGQDRDTEAFF. Using reference TRBV28 and TRBJ1-1 for the parts outside the CDR3, the full variable domain is DVKVTQSSRYLVKRTGEKVFLECVQDMDHENMFWYRQDPGLGLRLIYFSYDVKMKEKGDIPEGYSVSREKKERFSLILESASTNQTSMYLCASRGQDRDTEAFFGQGTRLTVV.

The chain uses TRBV6-5 and TRBJ2-3, with a possible D match to TRBD2 (6 bases). The CDR3 loop spans 15 amino acids. Trimming shortened V by 2 bases and J by 2 bases, and 11 bases separated the two germline ends. Per germline, CDR1 MNHEY and CDR2 SVGAGI. The DNA of the CDR3 is TGTGCCAGCAGTTACGTGCGGACTAACACAGATACGCAGTATTTT. Translated, it gives CASSYVRTNTDTQYF.

The V call is TRBV4-3, the J call TRBJ1-5; D ambiguous. The CDR3 spans 15 residues. CDR1 and CDR2 from the germline V gene are LGHNA and YSLEER. Trimming shortened V by 0 bases and J by 7 bases, and 13 bases separated the two germline ends. The CDR3 loop reads CASSQENRAAQPQHF. The DNA for the CDR3 is TGCGCCAGCAGCCAAGAGAACAGAGCCGCACAGCCCCAGCATTTT.

The V call is TRBV5-6, the J call TRBJ2-3; D gene unclear. The germline gives CDR1 SGHDT, CDR2 YYEEEE. V was clipped by 3 bases and J by 0 bases, with 11 bases between them. This CDR3 contains 15 residues. The CDR3 region is CASSSVFSSTDTQYF. The CDR3 DNA reads TGTGCCAGCAGCTCCGTCTTCAGTAGCACAGATACGCAGTATTTT.

The chain uses TRBV5-8 and TRBJ2-5; TRBD2 matches at 10 bases. The CDR3 sequence is 17 residues long. V lost 0 bases to trimming and J lost 1 base; unmatched junction nucleotides: 6. Per germline, CDR1 SGHTS and CDR2 YDEGEE. The CDR3 spells CASSLGGLAGVQETQYF. DNA of the CDR3: TGTGCCAGCAGCTTGGGCGGGCTAGCGGGAGTCCAAGAGACCCAGTACTTC.

This clone appeared a single time. The V and J genes are TRBV5-1 and TRBJ2-7; 9 bases fit TRBD2. The CDR3 consists of 14 residues. The germline V gene encodes CDR1 SGHRS and CDR2 YFSETQ. The V and J ends lost 5 bases and 7 bases, in that order; junction bases with no gene match: 10. The CDR3 spells CASSLASGVGEQYF. DNA of the CDR3: TGCGCCAGCAGTCTTGCTAGCGGGGTCGGTGAGCAGTACTTC.

On this clone itself: One junction end disagrees with the germline gene, perhaps due to a read error. The chain combines TRBV7-7 with TRBJ2-1, with 8 bases identical to TRBD1. The CDR3 extends over 16 amino acids. The germline CDR1 and CDR2 sequences are SSHAT and FNYEAQ (reference sequence). The CDR3, as DNA: TGTGCTAGCAGCTTAGGGCCGGGACAGGACCTGAATGAGCAGTTCTTC. The encoded protein is CASSLGPGQDLNEQFF.

The chain employs TRBV19 and TRBJ2-1; D could derive from TRBD1 or TRBD2 (5 bases each). The CDR3 is 15 amino acids. Trimming removed 5 bases at V and 8 bases at J, with 19 bases between. Per germline, CDR1 LNHDA and CDR2 SQIVND (reference sequence). CDR3 DNA sequence: TGTGCCAGTAGTGCCGGGACCCAGGACGGGGATGAGCAGTTCTTC. Translation: CASSAGTQDGDEQFF.

A single count supports this clone. J is TRBJ2-3 and V is TRBV14, with D unresolved. The CDR3 is 14 residues long. V was shortened by 3 bases and J by 0 bases, with 7 bases between the two germline ends. In germline, CDR1 is SGHDN, CDR2 FVKESK. The CDR3 DNA sequence: TGTGCCAGCAGCCAGAGGATGAGCACAGATACGCAGTATTTT. This codes for CASSQRMSTDTQYF. The full variable domain, rest sourced from reference TRBV14 and TRBJ2-3, is EAGVTQFPSHSVIEKGQTVTLRCDPISGHDNLYWYRRVMGKEIKFLLHFVKESKQDESGMPNNRFLAERTGGTYSTLKVQPAELEDSGVYFCASSQRMSTDTQYFGPGTRLTVL.

The J gene is TRBJ2-3, the V gene TRBV5-4, with 9 bases aligning to TRBD1. The CDR3 sequence is 16 residues long. The V gene's germline CDR1 is SGHNT and CDR2 YYREEE (reference sequence). The J segment lost 5 bases and the V segment lost 5 bases, leaving 12 bases of the junction unmatched. The CDR3 DNA follows: TGTGCCAGCAGGGCTCCGGGACAGGGAGGAAGAGATACGCAGTATTTT. It yields the protein CASRAPGQGGRDTQYF. The full variable domain, rest sourced from reference TRBV5-4 and TRBJ2-3, is ETGVTQSPTHLIKTRGQQVTLRCSSQSGHNTVSWYQQALGQGPQFIFQYYREEENGRGNFPPRFSGLQFPNYSSELNVNALELDDSALYLCASRAPGQGGRDTQYFGPGTRLTVL.